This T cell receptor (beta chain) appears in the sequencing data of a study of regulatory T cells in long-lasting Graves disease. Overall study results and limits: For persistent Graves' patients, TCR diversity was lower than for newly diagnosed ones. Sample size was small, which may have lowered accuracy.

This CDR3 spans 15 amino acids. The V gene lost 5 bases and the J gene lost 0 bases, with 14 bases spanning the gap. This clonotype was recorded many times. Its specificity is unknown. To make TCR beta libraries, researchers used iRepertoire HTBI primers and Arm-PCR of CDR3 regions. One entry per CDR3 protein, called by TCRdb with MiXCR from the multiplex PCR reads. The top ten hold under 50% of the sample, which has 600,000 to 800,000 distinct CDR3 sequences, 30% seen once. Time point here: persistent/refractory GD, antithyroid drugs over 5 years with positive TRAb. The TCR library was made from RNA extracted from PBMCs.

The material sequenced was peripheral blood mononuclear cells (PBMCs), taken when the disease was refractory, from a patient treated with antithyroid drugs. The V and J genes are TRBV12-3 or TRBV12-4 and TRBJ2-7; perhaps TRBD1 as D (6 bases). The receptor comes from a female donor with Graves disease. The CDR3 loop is CASSPPTGFSYEQYF. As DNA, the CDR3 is TGTGCCAGCAGTCCGCCGACAGGTTTCTCCTACGAGCAGTACTTC.